What follows are 3 T cell receptor beta chains derived from one specimen sequenced in a study of blood T cell repertoires in COVID-19. Sequenced by immunoSEQ multiplex PCR; TCRdb stores in-frame clones only, minus some. In the table there are roughly 220,000 clones, approximately 78% of which are singletons. Sequenced input: peripheral blood. These receptors were collected from a woman aged 80 or over with COVID-19, enrolled during active disease.

The genes are TRBV19 and TRBJ2-7; D is perhaps TRBD1 (5 bases). Germline CDR1 and CDR2: LNHDA and SQIVND (reference sequence). The CDR3 runs to 14 residues. V lost 1 base and J 2 bases, leaving 9 bases between the germline ends. As DNA, the CDR3 is TGTGCCAGTAGTATAGGGGCAGGGCCCTACGAGCAGTACTTC. Encoded protein: CASSIGAGPYEQYF.

The chain couples TRBV18 to TRBJ2-5; D gene ambiguous. Germline-derived CDR1 and CDR2 are KGHSH and LQKENI. The length of the CDR3 is 16 residues. V lost 1 base and J 2 bases, leaving 14 bases between the germline ends. CDR3 residues: CASSPQWSSEQETQYF. DNA for the CDR3: TGTGCCAGCTCACCACAATGGAGCAGTGAACAAGAGACCCAGTACTTC.

This clone was counted between two and nine times. The V and J genes are TRBV7-3 and TRBJ2-1; D is possibly TRBD1 (5 bases). In germline, CDR1 is SGHTA, CDR2 FQGTGA. This CDR3 region has 14 residues. V was trimmed by 2 bases and J by 6 bases, leaving 11 bases between them. This chain's CDR3 is CASSLFRGSNEQFF. CDR3 DNA: TGTGCCAGCAGCTTATTTAGGGGTAGCAATGAGCAGTTCTTC.